This section outlines one T cell receptor (beta chain) sequence together with its context. What it recognizes is unknown. One end of the junction fails to match germline, which may point to a read error. This specimen belongs to a study of regulatory T cells in long-lasting Graves disease. Broader study findings: TRBV28, TRBJ1-2 and TRBJ2-5 were favored in persistent disease. Patients with persistent Graves' had lower TCR diversity than newly diagnosed patients. Small numbers of samples may have cut accuracy. Among persistent patients, a larger number of public clonotypes were shared (about 3,000) than among newly diagnosed patients (more than 850).

In building TCR beta libraries, iRepertoire HTBI primers were used together with Arm-PCR of CDR3 regions. One entry per CDR3 protein results from TCRdb running MiXCR on the multiplex PCR reads. This table holds 400,000 to 500,000 distinct CDR3 sequences, 20% to 25% found once. The CDR3 has 18 amino acids. The germline V gene encodes CDR1 LGHDT and CDR2 YNNKEL (reference sequence). Time point noted: persistent/refractory GD, antithyroid drugs over 5 years with positive TRAb. From RNA extracted from PBMCs, the TCR library was made. Sequences were derived from peripheral blood mononuclear cells (PBMCs), sampled when the disease was refractory, from a patient treated with antithyroid drugs. The chain has TRBV3-1 and TRBJ2-5; 7 bases fit TRBD2. The clonotype comes from a female donor with Graves disease. The CDR3 here is CARSQDAGTTPEGETQYF. In DNA, the CDR3 is TGTGCCAGGAGCCAAGATGCCGGGACTACGCCTGAGGGAGAGACCCAGTACTTC.